The 27 T cell receptor beta chains reported below all come from one sample, sequenced in a study of blood T cell repertoires in COVID-19. Profiled with immunoSEQ multiplex PCR; TCRdb holds only in-frame clones, not every one. Here the sample spans more than 95,000 clones, roughly 87% being singletons. Sequences were obtained from peripheral blood. The receptors shown here come from a human donor in a cohort sampled during active COVID-19.

The V gene is TRBV7-9, the J gene TRBJ2-7, with D possibly TRBD1 on 5 matching bases. This CDR3 comprises 15 residues. V was shortened by 1 base and J by 4 bases, with 14 bases between the two germline ends. CDR1 and CDR2 (germline): SEHNR, FQNEAQ (reference sequence). The CDR3 nucleotides read TGTGCCAGCAGCTTAGTGTATTCAGGGTTGTACGAGCAGTACTTC. It translates to CASSLVYSGLYEQYF.

With regard to this clone: The CDR3 carries no conserved terminal phenylalanine or tryptophan, so it likely arises from a read error. No DNA is shown, since the ends of the CDR3 on it are uncertain; the CDR3 is the one TCRdb lists. The V gene is TRBV6-9, the J gene TRBJ1-4. The CDR3 has 8 amino acids, counting both end residues. CDR1 and CDR2 from the germline V gene are MNHGY and SVAAGI. Here the CDR3 reads CASSYSPE.

The CDR3 nucleotides read TGTGCCAGCAGCCCCCTTGCGGCGGTGAACACTGAAGCTTTCTTT. It is translated as CASSPLAAVNTEAFF. The chain combines TRBV7-9 with TRBJ1-1; D uncertain. Trimming stripped 5 bases from V and 0 bases from J, with 13 bases between. Germline CDR1 SEHNR, CDR2 FQNEAQ (reference sequence). The CDR3 has 15 amino acids.

The chain recombines TRBV7-9 with TRBJ1-2, with D possibly matching TRBD1 (6 bases). This CDR3 comprises 13 residues. Looked up from germline, CDR1 is SEHNR and CDR2 is FQNEAQ (reference sequence). Between the trimmed V and J ends, which lost 4 bases and 8 bases, there was a span of 14 bases. This CDR3 is CASSSSDSRGYTF. The CDR3 nucleotides are TGTGCCAGCAGCTCATCGGACAGTCGCGGCTACACCTTC.

The chain links TRBV27 to TRBJ2-7, with TRBD1 as a possible D gene (5 bases). The V end was cut by 0 bases, the J end by 0 bases, with 12 bases between. CDR3 length: 16 amino acids. Germline V lookup: CDR1 MNHEY, CDR2 SMNVEV (reference sequence). CDR3: CASSLSSGSSSYEQYF. CDR3 nucleotides: TGTGCCAGCAGTTTATCTTCAGGGTCGAGCTCCTACGAGCAGTACTTC.

The rearrangement links TRBV28 to TRBJ2-5; TRBD2 aligns across 9 bases. Germline assignment: CDR1 MDHEN and CDR2 SYDVKM. V lost 3 bases to trimming and J lost 7 bases; unmatched junction nucleotides: 9. The CDR3 is 15 residues long. CDR3 region: CASSFHSGSRWTQYF. Written as DNA, the CDR3 is TGTGCCAGCAGTTTTCATAGCGGGAGCCGATGGACCCAGTACTTC.

This sequence joins TRBV25-1 and TRBJ1-4, with D uncertain. Germline CDR1 is MGHDK and CDR2 is SYGVNS. Trimming removed 6 bases from V and 14 bases from J, with 16 bases in between. The CDR3 loop spans 12 amino acids. CDR3 DNA: TGTGCCAGCAGCCCGGGCCCCGAGCGGCTGTTTTTT. Amino acid sequence: CASSPGPERLFF. Full variable domain (outside the CDR3, taken from reference TRBV25-1 and TRBJ1-4): EADIYQTPRYLVIGTGKKITLECSQTMGHDKMYWYQQDPGMELHLIHYSYGVNSTEKGDLSSESTVSRIRTEHFPLTLESARPSHTSQYLCASSPGPERLFFGSGTQLSVL.

The rearrangement uses TRBV11-3 and TRBJ2-2; D is perhaps TRBD2 (7 bases). Germline CDR1 is SGHNT and CDR2 is YENEEA. The CDR3 loop spans 17 amino acids. V was cut by 4 bases and J by 7 bases, with 22 bases left in between. The DNA for the CDR3 is TGTGCCAGCAGCTGGGGGCGTTGGGAGGGCCATGACGGGGAGCTGTTTTTT. This sequence encodes CASSWGRWEGHDGELFF.

Note on this clone: One end of the junction varies from germline; a read error may be responsible. The J gene is TRBJ2-2, the V gene TRBV5-1; 12 bases match TRBD2. Germline V gene lookup returns CDR1 SGHRS and CDR2 YFSETQ. The CDR3 runs 19 residues. The CDR3 is CASSLRSLAGGDGHRGAVF. CDR3 DNA: TGCGCCAGCAGCTTGCGGTCTCTAGCGGGAGGGGACGGACACCGGGGAGCTGTTTTT. Full variable domain (remainder filled in from reference TRBV5-1 and TRBJ2-2): KAGVTQTPRYLIKTRGQQVTLSCSPISGHRSVSWYQQTPGQGLQFLFEYFSETQRNKGNFPGRFSGRQFSNSRSEMNVSTLELGDSALYLCASSLRSLAGGDGHRGAVFGEGSRLTVL.

Only a few counts were recorded for this clone. The chain combines TRBV4-1 with TRBJ1-6; D possibly corresponds to TRBD1 (5 bases). The ends were cut back, 5 bases at V and 8 bases at J, with 19 bases in the middle. Germline lookup yields CDR1 MGHRA and CDR2 YSYEKL. This CDR3 region has 16 residues. CDR3 bases: TGCGCCAGCAGCTCAGGGAGGATCGGCGTTTATTCACCCCTCCACTTT. It codes for CASSSGRIGVYSPLHF.

DNA of the CDR3: TGTGCCAGTAGTATTTGGGCAGGGTGGGATGAAAAACTGTTTTTT. Its protein product is CASSIWAGWDEKLFF. The V gene is TRBV19, the J gene TRBJ1-4; possibly TRBD1 for D (5 bases). This CDR3 has 15 amino acids. CDR1 is LNHDA and CDR2 is SQIVND in the germline V gene (reference sequence). V lost 3 bases to trimming and J lost 6 bases, with 14 bases between them.

The V call is TRBV24-1, the J call TRBJ2-5; maybe TRBD1 (6 bases). Trimming stripped 1 base from V and 1 base from J, with 12 bases between. There are 16 residues in the CDR3. CDR1 is KGHDR, CDR2 SFDVKD, per germline. The CDR3 nucleotides read TGTGCCACCAGTGATTTTATGACAGGTACCCAAGAGACCCAGTACTTC. Translating gives CATSDFMTGTQETQYF.

The sample holds a few counts of this clone. The rearrangement links TRBV10-1 to TRBJ2-7; possibly TRBD1 for D (6 bases). Per germline, CDR1 WNHNN and CDR2 SYGVQD (reference sequence). This CDR3 has 13 residues. CDR3 coding DNA: TGCGGAACCTCCGACAGGACGATCTACGAGCAGTACTTC. Translation: CGTSDRTIYEQYF.

V usage is TRBV3-1 (or the pseudogene TRBV3-2) and J usage is TRBJ2-5, with D maybe TRBD2 (6 bases). CDR1 and CDR2 (germline): LGHDT, YNNKEL (reference sequence). The CDR3 length is 16 residues. V was trimmed by 5 bases and J by 7 bases, leaving 23 bases between them. CDR3 amino acids: CASSSGWGEAPRTQYF. CDR3 DNA sequence: TGTGCCAGCAGCTCGGGGTGGGGGGAGGCACCGAGGACCCAGTACTTC.

A word on this clone: At the DNA level, this CDR3 is encoded by other sequences in the same sample as well. The chain has TRBV5-1 and TRBJ1-6; 7 positions agree with TRBD1. CDR1 SGHRS and CDR2 YFSETQ come from the germline V gene. Germline trimming cut 0 bases from V and 6 bases from J; bases unmatched to any gene: 3. The CDR3 contains 15 residues. Here the CDR3 DNA reads TGCGCCAGCAGCTTGGACAGGGGCGGTAATTCACCCCTCCACTTT. This gives the protein CASSLDRGGNSPLHF. Looking up the rest from reference TRBV5-1 and TRBJ1-6 gives the full variable domain: KAGVTQTPRYLIKTRGQQVTLSCSPISGHRSVSWYQQTPGQGLQFLFEYFSETQRNKGNFPGRFSGRQFSNSRSEMNVSTLELGDSALYLCASSLDRGGNSPLHFGNGTRLTVT.

The chain is built from TRBV6-1 and TRBJ2-3, with a tentative D call TRBD2 (7 bases). The CDR3 loop spans 16 amino acids. Germline loops: CDR1 MNHNS, CDR2 SASEGT. Trimming took off 2 bases at V and 4 bases at J, with 16 bases between the two ends. As DNA, the CDR3 is TGTGCCAGCAGTGAACGGCGGGGGCCTTCCGCAGATACGCAGTATTTT. Translation gives CASSERRGPSADTQYF.

The chain employs TRBV27 and TRBJ2-5, with D possibly matching TRBD1 (6 bases). Trimming left V 6 bases short and J 4 bases short, with 15 bases between. CDR3 length: 14 amino acids. CDR1 MNHEY and CDR2 SMNVEV come from the germline V gene (reference sequence). CDR3 bases: TGTGCCAGCAGCCAAGGGGGAAGTTTAGAGACCCAGTACTTC. Translating it yields CASSQGGSLETQYF.

The V call is TRBV13, the J call TRBJ2-7; D uncertain. CDR1 is PRHDT and CDR2 is FYEKMQ in the germline V gene (reference sequence). The CDR3 loop spans 14 amino acids. Trimming pared 5 bases from V and 2 bases from J, leaving 13 bases between. The CDR3 loop reads CASSLAISPYEQYF. Here the CDR3 DNA reads TGTGCCAGCAGCCTGGCCATATCCCCCTACGAGCAGTACTTC.

The rearrangement joins TRBV5-1 to TRBJ1-3; D gene uncertain. CDR1 and CDR2 from the germline V gene are SGHRS and YFSETQ. This CDR3 has 13 amino acids. With 0 bases removed from V and 8 bases from J, the gap between germline ends came to 9 bases. CDR3 nucleotide sequence: TGCGCCAGCAGCTTGGATGGGAGGGACACCATATATTTT. Residues: CASSLDGRDTIYF. The full variable domain, with the rest looked up from reference TRBV5-1 and TRBJ1-3, is KAGVTQTPRYLIKTRGQQVTLSCSPISGHRSVSWYQQTPGQGLQFLFEYFSETQRNKGNFPGRFSGRQFSNSRSEMNVSTLELGDSALYLCASSLDGRDTIYFGEGSWLTVV.

This clone has more than one count but fewer than ten. The chain uses TRBV5-1 and TRBJ1-1, with 7 bases lining up with TRBD1. Germline V gene sequence: CDR1 SGHRS, CDR2 YFSETQ. The CDR3 loop spans 18 amino acids. V gave up 3 bases and J gave up 1 base; unmatched junction bases: 15. The CDR3 sequence: CASSSIPTSRDRNTEAFF. In DNA, the CDR3 is TGCGCCAGCAGCTCAATCCCCACGTCCCGGGACAGGAACACTGAAGCTTTCTTT.

The chain uses TRBV29-1 and TRBJ1-1; 8 bases are a match to TRBD1. V was clipped by 5 bases and J by 3 bases; unmatched bases: 11. The CDR3 has 15 residues. The germline V gene encodes CDR1 SQVTM and CDR2 ANQGSEA. The CDR3 here is CSVLKRAGGYTEAFF. The CDR3 bases are TGCAGCGTTCTAAAGCGAGCAGGGGGCTACACTGAAGCTTTCTTT.

V gene TRBV5-1 combines with J gene TRBJ2-3, with D tentatively TRBD2 (6 bases). This CDR3 has 15 residues. CDR1 is SGHRS, CDR2 YFSETQ, per germline. Trimming left V 4 bases short and J 2 bases short, with 14 bases between. This CDR3 reads CASSLGWEVTDTQYF. CDR3 bases: TGCGCCAGCAGCCTTGGATGGGAGGTCACAGATACGCAGTATTTT.

The V call is TRBV11-2, the J call TRBJ1-6; D ambiguous. The CDR3 sequence is 16 residues long. Germline values: CDR1 SGHAT, CDR2 FQNNGV. Trimming pared 5 bases from V and 5 bases from J, leaving 16 bases between. CDR3 in DNA: TGTGCCAGCAGCCCAAATACGGCCCGGGATAATTCACCCCTCCACTTT. It codes for CASSPNTARDNSPLHF.

The chain is built from TRBV10-3 and TRBJ2-3, with D uncertain. CDR1 and CDR2 (germline): ENHRY, SYGVKD. The CDR3 sequence is 13 residues long. V was trimmed by 7 bases and J by 5 bases, leaving 13 bases between them. This CDR3 is CAITSLPGDTQYF. The CDR3 DNA sequence: TGTGCCATCACTTCATTACCAGGAGATACGCAGTATTTT.

This clone came up a few times. This chain uses TRBV3-1 (or the pseudogene TRBV3-2) with TRBJ1-1; D gene uncertain. V lost 1 base to trimming and J lost 0 bases, with 6 bases between them. CDR1 is LGHDT and CDR2 is YNNKEL in the germline V gene (reference sequence). This CDR3 has 14 residues. This CDR3 reads CASSQAGVNTEAFF. The CDR3 nucleotides are TGTGCCAGCAGCCAAGCGGGAGTGAACACTGAAGCTTTCTTT.

This chain uses TRBV12-3 or TRBV12-4 with TRBJ2-1; tentative D call: TRBD1 (6 bases). Trimming pared 4 bases from V and 10 bases from J, leaving 14 bases between. CDR3 length: 13 amino acids. The CDR3 loop reads CASSWNRELEQFF. The CDR3 DNA sequence: TGTGCCAGCAGTTGGAACAGGGAATTGGAGCAGTTCTTC.

This clone was seen many times. The V gene is TRBV21-1, the J gene TRBJ1-6; the D call of TRBD1 is as the table states it, not checked on the DNA. TRBV21-1 corresponds to a pseudogene. This CDR3 region has 19 residues. The DNA of the CDR3 is TGTGCCAGCAGTATATTCCAAGAAAGCAGGGTATTCTATAATTCACCCCTCCACTTT. This translates into CASSIFQESRVFYNSPLHF.